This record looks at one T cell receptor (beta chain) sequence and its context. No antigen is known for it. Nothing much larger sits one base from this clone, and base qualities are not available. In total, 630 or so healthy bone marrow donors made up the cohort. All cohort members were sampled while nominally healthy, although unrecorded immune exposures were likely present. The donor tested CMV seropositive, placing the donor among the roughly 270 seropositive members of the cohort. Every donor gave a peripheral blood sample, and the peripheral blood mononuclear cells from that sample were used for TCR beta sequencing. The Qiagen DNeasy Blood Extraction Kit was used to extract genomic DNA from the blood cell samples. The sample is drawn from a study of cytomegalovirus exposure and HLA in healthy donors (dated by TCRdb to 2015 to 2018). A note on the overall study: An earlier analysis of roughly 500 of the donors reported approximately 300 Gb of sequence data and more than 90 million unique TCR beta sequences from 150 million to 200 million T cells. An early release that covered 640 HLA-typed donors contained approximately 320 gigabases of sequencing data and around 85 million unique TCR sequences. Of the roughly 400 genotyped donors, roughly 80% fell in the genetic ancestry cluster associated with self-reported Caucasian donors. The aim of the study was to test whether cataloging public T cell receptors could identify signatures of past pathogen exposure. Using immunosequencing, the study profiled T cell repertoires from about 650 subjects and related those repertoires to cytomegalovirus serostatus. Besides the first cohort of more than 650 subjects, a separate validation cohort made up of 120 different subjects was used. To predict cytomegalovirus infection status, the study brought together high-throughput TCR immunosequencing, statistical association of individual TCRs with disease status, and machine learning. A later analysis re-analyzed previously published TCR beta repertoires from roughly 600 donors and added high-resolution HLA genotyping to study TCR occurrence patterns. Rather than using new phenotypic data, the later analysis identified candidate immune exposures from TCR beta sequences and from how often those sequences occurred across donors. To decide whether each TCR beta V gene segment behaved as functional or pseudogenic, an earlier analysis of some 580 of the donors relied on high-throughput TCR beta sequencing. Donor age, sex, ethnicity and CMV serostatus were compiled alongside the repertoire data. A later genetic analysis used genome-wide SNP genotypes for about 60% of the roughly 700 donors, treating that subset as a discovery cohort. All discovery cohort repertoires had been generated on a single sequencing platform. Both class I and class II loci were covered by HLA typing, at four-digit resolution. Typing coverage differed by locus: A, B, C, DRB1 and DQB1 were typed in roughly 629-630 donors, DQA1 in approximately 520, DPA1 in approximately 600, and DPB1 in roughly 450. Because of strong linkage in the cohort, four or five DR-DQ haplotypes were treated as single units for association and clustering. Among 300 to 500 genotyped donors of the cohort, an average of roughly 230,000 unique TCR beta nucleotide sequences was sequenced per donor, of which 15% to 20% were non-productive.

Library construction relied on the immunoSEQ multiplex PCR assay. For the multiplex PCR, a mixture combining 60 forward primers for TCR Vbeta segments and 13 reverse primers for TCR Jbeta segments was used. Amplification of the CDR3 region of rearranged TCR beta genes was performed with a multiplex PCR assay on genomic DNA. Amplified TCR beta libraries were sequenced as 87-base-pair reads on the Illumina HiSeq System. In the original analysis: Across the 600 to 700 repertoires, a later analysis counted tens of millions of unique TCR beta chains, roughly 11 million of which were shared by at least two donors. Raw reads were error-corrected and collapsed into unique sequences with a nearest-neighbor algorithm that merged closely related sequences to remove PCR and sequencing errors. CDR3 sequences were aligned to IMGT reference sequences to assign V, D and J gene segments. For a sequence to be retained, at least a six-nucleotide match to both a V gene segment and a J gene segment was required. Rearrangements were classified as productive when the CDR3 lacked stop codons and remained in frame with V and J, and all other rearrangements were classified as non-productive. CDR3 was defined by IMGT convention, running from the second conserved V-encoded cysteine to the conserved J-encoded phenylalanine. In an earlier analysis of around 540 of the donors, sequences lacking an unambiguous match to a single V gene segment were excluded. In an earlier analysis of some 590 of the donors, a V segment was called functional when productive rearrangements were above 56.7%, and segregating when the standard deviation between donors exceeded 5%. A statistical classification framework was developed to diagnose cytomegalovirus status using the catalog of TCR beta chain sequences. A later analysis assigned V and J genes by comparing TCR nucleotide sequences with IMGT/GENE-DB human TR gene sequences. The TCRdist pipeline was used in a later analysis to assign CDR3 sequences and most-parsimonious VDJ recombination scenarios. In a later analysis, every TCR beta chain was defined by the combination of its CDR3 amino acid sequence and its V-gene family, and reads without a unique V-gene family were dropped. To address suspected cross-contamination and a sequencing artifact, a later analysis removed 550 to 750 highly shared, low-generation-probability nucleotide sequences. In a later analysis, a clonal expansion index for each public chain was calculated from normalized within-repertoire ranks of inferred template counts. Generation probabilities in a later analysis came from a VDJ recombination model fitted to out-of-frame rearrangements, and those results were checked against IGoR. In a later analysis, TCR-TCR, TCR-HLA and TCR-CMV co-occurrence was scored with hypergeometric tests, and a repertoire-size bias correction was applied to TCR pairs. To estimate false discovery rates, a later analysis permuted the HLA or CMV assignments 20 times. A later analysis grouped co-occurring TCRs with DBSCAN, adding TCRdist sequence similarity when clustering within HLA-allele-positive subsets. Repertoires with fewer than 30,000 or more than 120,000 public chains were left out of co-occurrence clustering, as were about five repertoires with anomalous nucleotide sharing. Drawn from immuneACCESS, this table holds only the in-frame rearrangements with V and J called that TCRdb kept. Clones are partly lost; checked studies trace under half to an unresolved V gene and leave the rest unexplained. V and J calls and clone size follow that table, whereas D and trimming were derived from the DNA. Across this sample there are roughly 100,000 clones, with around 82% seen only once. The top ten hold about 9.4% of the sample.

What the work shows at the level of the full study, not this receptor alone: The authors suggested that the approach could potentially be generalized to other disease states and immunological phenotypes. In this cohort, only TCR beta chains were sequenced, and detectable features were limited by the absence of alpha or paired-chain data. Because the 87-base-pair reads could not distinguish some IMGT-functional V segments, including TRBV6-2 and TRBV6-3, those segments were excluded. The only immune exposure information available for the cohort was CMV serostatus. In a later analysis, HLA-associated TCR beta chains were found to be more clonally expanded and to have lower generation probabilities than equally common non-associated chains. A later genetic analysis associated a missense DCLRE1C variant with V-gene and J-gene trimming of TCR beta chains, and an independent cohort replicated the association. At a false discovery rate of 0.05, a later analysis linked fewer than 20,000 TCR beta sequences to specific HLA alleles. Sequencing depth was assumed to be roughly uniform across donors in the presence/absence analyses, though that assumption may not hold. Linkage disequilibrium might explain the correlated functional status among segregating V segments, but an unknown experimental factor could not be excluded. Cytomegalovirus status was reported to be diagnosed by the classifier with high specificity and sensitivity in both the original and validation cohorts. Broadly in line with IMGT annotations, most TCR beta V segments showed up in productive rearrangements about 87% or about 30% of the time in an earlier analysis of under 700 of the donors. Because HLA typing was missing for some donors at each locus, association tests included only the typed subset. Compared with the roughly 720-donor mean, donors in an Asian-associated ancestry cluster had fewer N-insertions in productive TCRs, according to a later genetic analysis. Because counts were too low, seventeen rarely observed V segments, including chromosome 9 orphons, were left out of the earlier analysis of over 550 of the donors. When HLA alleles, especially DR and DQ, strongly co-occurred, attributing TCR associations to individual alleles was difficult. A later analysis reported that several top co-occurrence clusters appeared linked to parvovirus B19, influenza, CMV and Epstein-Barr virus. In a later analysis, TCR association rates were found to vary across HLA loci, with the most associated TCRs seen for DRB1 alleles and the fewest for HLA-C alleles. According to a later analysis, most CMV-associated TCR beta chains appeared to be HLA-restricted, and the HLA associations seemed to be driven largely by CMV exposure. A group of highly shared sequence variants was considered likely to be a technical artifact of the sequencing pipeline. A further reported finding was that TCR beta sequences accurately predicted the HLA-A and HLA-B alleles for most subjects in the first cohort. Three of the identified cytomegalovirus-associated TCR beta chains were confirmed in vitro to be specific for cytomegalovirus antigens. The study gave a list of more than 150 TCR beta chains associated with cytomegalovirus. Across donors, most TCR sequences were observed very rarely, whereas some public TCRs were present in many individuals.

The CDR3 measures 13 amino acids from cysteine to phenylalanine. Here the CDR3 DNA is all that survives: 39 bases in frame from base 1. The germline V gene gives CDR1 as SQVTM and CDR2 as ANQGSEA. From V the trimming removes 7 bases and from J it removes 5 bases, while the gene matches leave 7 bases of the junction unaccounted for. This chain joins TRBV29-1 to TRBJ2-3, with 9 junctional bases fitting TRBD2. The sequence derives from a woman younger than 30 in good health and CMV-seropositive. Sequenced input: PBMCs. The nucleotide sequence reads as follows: TGCAGCGGGGGGAGCGGGAGGAAAGATACGCAGTATTTT. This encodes CSGGSGRKDTQYF.